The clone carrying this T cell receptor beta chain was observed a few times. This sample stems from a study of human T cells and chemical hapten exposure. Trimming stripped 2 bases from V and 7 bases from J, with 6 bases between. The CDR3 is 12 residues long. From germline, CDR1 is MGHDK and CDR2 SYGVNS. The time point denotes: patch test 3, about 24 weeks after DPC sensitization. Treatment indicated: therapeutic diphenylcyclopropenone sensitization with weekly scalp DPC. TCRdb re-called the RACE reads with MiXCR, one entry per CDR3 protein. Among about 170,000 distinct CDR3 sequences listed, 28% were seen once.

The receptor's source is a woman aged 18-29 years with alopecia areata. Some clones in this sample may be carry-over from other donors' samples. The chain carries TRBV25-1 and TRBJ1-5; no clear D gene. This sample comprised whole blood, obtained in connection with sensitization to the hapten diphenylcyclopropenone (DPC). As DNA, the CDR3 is TGTGCCAGCAGTGAAGGAGGGCAGCCCCAGCATTTT. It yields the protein CASSEGGQPQHF.